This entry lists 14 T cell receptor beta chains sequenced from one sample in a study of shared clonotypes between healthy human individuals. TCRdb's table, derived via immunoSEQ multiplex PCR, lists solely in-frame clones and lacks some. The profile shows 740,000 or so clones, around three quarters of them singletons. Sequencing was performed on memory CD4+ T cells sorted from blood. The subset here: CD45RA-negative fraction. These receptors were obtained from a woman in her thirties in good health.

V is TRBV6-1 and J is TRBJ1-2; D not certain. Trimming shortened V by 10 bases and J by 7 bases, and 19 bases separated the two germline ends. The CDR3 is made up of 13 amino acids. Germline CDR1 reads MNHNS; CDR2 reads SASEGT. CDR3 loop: CATSPGEWRGYTF. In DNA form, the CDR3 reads TGTGCCACGTCCCCCGGGGAATGGCGTGGCTACACCTTC.

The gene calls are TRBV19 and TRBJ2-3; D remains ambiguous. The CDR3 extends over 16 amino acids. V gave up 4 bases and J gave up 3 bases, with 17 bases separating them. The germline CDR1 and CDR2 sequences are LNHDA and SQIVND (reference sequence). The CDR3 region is CASSSMLSGLTDTQYF. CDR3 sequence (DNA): TGTGCCAGTAGTAGTATGCTGTCAGGCCTAACAGATACGCAGTATTTT.

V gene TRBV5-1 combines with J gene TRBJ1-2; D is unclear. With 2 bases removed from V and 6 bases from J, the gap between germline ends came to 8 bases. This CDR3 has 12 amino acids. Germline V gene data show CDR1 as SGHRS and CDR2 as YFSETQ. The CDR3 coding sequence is TGCGCCAGCAGCTTTACAAATGATGGCTACACCTTC. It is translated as CASSFTNDGYTF.

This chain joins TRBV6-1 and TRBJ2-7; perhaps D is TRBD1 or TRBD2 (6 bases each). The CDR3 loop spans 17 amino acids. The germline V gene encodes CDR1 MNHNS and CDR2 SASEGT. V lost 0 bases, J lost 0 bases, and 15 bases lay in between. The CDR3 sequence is CASSEAGSGAYSYEQYF. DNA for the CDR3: TGTGCCAGCAGTGAAGCGGGGTCGGGGGCGTACTCCTACGAGCAGTACTTC.

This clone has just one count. CDR3 protein: CSAGDRTDTDTQYF. CDR3 in DNA: TGCAGCGCTGGGGACAGGACAGACACAGATACGCAGTATTTT. V and J are TRBV29-1 and TRBJ2-3, with 8 bases identical to TRBD1. The length of the CDR3 is 14 residues. Trimming removed 7 bases from V and 2 bases from J; junction bases left unmatched: 8. CDR1 is SQVTM and CDR2 is ANQGSEA in the germline V gene.

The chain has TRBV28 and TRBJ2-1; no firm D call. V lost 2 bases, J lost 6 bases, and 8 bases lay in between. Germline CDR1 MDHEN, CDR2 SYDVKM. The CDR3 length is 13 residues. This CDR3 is CASSLMAPNEQFF. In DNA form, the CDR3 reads TGTGCCAGCAGTTTAATGGCACCCAATGAGCAGTTCTTC.

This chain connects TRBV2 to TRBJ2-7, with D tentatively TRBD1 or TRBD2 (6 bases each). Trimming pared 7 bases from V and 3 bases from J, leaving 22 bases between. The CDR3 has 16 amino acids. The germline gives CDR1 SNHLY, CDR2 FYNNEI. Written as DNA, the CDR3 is TGTGCCAGCACCGAGGGGGGCGGAGAGAGGAACTACGAGCAGTACTTC. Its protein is CASTEGGGERNYEQYF. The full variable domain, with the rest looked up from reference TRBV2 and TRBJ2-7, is EPEVTQTPSHQVTQMGQEVILRCVPISNHLYFYWYRQILGQKVEFLVSFYNNEISEKSEIFDDQFSVERPDGSNFTLKIRSTKLEDSAMYFCASTEGGGERNYEQYFGPGTRLTVT.

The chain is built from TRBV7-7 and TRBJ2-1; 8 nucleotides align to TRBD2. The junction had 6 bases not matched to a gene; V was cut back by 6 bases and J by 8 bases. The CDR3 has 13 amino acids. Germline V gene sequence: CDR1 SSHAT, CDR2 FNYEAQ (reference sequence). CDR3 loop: CASSGTSLDEQFF. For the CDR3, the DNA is TGTGCCAGCAGTGGGACTAGTCTCGATGAGCAGTTCTTC.

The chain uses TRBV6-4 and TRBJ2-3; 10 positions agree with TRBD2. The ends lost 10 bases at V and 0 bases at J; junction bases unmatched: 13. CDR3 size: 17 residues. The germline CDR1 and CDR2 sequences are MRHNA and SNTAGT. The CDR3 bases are TGTGCCATCCCCACCGGGACTAGCGTAGGGAGCACAGATACGCAGTATTTT. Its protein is CAIPTGTSVGSTDTQYF.

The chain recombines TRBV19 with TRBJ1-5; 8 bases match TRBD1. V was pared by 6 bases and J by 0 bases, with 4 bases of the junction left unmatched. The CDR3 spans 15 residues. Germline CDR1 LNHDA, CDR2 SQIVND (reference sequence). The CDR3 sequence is CASRGQGFSNQPQHF. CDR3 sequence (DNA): TGTGCCAGTAGAGGACAGGGCTTTAGCAATCAGCCCCAGCATTTT.

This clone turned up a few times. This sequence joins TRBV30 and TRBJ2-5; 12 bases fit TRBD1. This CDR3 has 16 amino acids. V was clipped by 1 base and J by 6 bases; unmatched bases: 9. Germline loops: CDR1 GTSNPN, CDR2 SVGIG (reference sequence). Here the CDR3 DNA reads TGTGCCTGGAGTGCCCTAGGGACAGGGGGCGGAAAGACCCAGTACTTC. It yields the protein CAWSALGTGGGKTQYF.

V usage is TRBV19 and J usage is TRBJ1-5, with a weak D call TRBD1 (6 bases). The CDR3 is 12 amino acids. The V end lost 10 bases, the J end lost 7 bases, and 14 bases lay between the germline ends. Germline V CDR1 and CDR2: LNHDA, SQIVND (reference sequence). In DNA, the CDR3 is TGTGCCACCCAACAGGGTGTACAGCCCCAGCATTTT. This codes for CATQQGVQPQHF. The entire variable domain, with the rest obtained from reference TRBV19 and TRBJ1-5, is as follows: DGGITQSPKYLFRKEGQNVTLSCEQNLNHDAMYWYRQDPGQGLRLIYYSQIVNDFQKGDIAEGYSVSREKKESFPLTVTSAQKNPTAFYLCATQQGVQPQHFGDGTRLSIL.

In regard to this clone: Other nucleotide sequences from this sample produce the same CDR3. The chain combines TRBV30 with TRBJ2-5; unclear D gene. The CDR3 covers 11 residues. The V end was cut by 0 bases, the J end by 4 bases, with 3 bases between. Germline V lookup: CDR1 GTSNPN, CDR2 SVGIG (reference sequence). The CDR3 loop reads CAWSVSETQYF. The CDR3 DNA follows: TGTGCCTGGAGTGTATCAGAGACCCAGTACTTC.

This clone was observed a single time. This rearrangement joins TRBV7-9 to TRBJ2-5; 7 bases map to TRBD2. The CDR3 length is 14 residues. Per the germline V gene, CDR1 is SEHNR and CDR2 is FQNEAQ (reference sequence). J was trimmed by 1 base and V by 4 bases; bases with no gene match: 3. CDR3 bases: TGTGCCAGCAGCTGGCGGGAGCCCCAAGAGACCCAGTACTTC. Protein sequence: CASSWREPQETQYF.